The 20 T cell receptor beta chains below all came from one sample that was sequenced in a study of shared clonotypes between healthy human individuals. Method: immunoSEQ multiplex PCR; TCRdb's copy keeps in-frame clones and lacks some. The sample includes over a million clones, 95% to 99% of them seen just once. The material sequenced was naive CD4+ T cells sorted from blood. Subset here: CD45RA+ positively selected. These receptors came from a man between 25 and 39 years old in good health.

This chain connects TRBV5-1 to TRBJ2-3; TRBD2 agrees at 10 bases. This CDR3 has 16 amino acids. Germline V CDR1 and CDR2: SGHRS, YFSETQ. J lost 3 bases, V lost 0 bases, and 4 bases had no gene match. CDR3 in DNA: TGCGCCAGCAGCTTGGCTAGCGGGAGTGAGACAGATACGCAGTATTTT. It is translated as CASSLASGSETDTQYF.

This clone has a single count. The CDR3 is CASSADRTNQPQHF. The CDR3 DNA reads as TGTGCCAGTAGTGCCGACAGGACAAATCAGCCCCAGCATTTT. This chain joins TRBV19 and TRBJ1-5; D might be TRBD1 (6 bases). The CDR3 runs 14 residues. Trimming pared 5 bases from V and 4 bases from J, leaving 12 bases between. Germline V gene sequence: CDR1 LNHDA, CDR2 SQIVND (reference sequence).

The chain links TRBV27 to TRBJ2-3; 12 bases fit TRBD1. This CDR3 has 19 amino acids. The ends lost 3 bases at V and 3 bases at J; junction bases unmatched: 13. CDR1 is MNHEY, CDR2 SMNVEV, per germline (reference sequence). The CDR3 loop is CASSLAGTGGLTKTDTQYF. The CDR3 DNA reads TGTGCCAGCAGTTTGGCCGGGACAGGGGGCCTGACTAAGACAGATACGCAGTATTTT.

This clone was found once. The rearrangement links TRBV5-1 to TRBJ1-1, with 10 bases that match TRBD1. V shed 0 bases and J 5 bases; nucleotides not matched to a gene: 4. CDR3 length: 15 residues. Germline values: CDR1 SGHRS, CDR2 YFSETQ. The CDR3 spells CASSLGGTGETEAFF. CDR3 in DNA: TGCGCCAGCAGCTTGGGCGGGACAGGGGAAACTGAAGCTTTCTTT.

The chain uses TRBV5-4 and TRBJ1-4; D remains ambiguous. V lost 4 bases and J lost 8, with 15 bases in between. The CDR3 is 14 residues long. Germline V gene sequence: CDR1 SGHNT, CDR2 YYREEE (reference sequence). CDR3 bases: TGTGCCAGCAGCCGCGAGGGAGGAGGGGAAAAACTGTTTTTT. This sequence encodes CASSREGGGEKLFF.

The chain combines TRBV18 with TRBJ2-7; D gene uncertain. The ends were cut back, 3 bases at V and 6 bases at J, with 9 bases in the middle. The length of the CDR3 is 12 residues. Germline V gene lookup returns CDR1 KGHSH and CDR2 LQKENI. The CDR3 DNA is TGTGCCAGCTCACCCCCTAACGCCGAGCAGTACTTC. It translates to CASSPPNAEQYF.

The gene calls are TRBV2 and TRBJ2-7; tentatively, D is TRBD1 or TRBD2 (5 bases each). The V gene lost 5 bases and the J gene lost 2 bases, with 16 bases spanning the gap. This CDR3 spans 15 amino acids. The V gene's germline CDR1 is SNHLY and CDR2 FYNNEI. CDR3 loop: CASSRAGTTTYEQYF. CDR3 bases: TGTGCCAGCAGTAGAGCCGGGACGACAACCTACGAGCAGTACTTC.

This chain connects TRBV6-1 to TRBJ1-2, with 8 bases matching TRBD1. The ends lost 6 bases at V and 2 bases at J; junction bases unmatched: 5. This CDR3 comprises 14 residues. The V gene's germline CDR1 is MNHNS and CDR2 SASEGT. CDR3 in DNA: TGTGCCAGCAGAGAAAACAGGGGGAACTATGGCTACACCTTC. Amino acid sequence: CASRENRGNYGYTF.

The chain carries TRBV5-1 and TRBJ2-2, with D unclear. V gave up 0 bases and J gave up 5 bases, with 17 bases separating them. The CDR3 extends over 17 amino acids. Germline lookup yields CDR1 SGHRS and CDR2 YFSETQ. DNA for the CDR3: TGCGCCAGCAGCTTGGCCGGGTTCCCCGGATTTACCGGGGAGCTGTTTTTT. It is translated as CASSLAGFPGFTGELFF.

A single count supports this clone. This chain links TRBV29-1 with TRBJ2-7; 9 positions match TRBD2. V lost 1 base to trimming and J lost 5 bases; unmatched junction nucleotides: 6. Germline V gene data show CDR1 as SQVTM and CDR2 as ANQGSEA. The CDR3 is 14 amino acids. The CDR3 spells CSVEGAGGLNEQYF. CDR3 DNA sequence: TGCAGCGTTGAAGGGGCGGGAGGGTTGAACGAGCAGTACTTC.

The chain combines TRBV4-3 with TRBJ1-2; D gene ambiguous. Germline CDR1 reads LGHNA; CDR2 reads YSLEER. V lost 0 bases and J lost 6, with 14 bases in between. The CDR3 length is 15 residues. The CDR3 DNA reads as TGCGCCAGCAGCCAAGATCTGGGCCAAGCCCATGGCTACACCTTC. It specifies CASSQDLGQAHGYTF.

J is TRBJ2-5 and V is TRBV6-5, with D perhaps TRBD1 (5 bases). Germline CDR1 is MNHEY and CDR2 is SVGAGI. With 5 bases removed from V and 5 bases from J, the gap between germline ends came to 18 bases. CDR3 size: 15 residues. The DNA of the CDR3 is TGTGCCAGCAGTAGTGGCTTACGGACAACGGAGACCCAGTACTTC. This gives the protein CASSSGLRTTETQYF.

V and J are TRBV19 and TRBJ1-5, with D possibly matching TRBD1 (5 bases). The germline V gene has CDR1 LNHDA and CDR2 SQIVND (reference sequence). The CDR3 is 20 residues long. The V end lost 3 bases, the J end lost 2 bases, and 26 bases lay between the germline ends. CDR3 sequence reads: CASSIFIRDPPISGNQPQHF. The DNA for the CDR3 is TGTGCCAGTAGTATCTTTATTCGGGACCCTCCGATCTCCGGCAATCAGCCCCAGCATTTT.

This clone was counted a single time. This sequence joins TRBV28 and TRBJ1-5; TRBD1 aligns across 10 bases. Germline V gene data show CDR1 as MDHEN and CDR2 as SYDVKM. Trimming at V came to 6 bases and at J to 4 bases, leaving 3 bases not matched to a gene. This CDR3 spans 14 amino acids. Here the CDR3 reads CASSGGQGNQPQHF. For the CDR3, the DNA is TGTGCCAGCAGCGGGGGACAGGGGAATCAGCCCCAGCATTTT.

Regarding this clone: The same CDR3 also results from other DNA sequences found in this sample. The V and J genes are TRBV5-1 and TRBJ1-1; D is uncertain. CDR3 length equals 14 residues. Per germline, CDR1 SGHRS and CDR2 YFSETQ. Trimming stripped 0 bases from V and 2 bases from J, with 8 bases between. The CDR3 DNA follows: TGCGCCAGCAGCTTGGGGCCGGGAAACACTGAAGCTTTCTTT. Translated: CASSLGPGNTEAFF.

The chain employs TRBV29-1 and TRBJ2-3; no reliable D call. The germline V and J ends were trimmed by 3 bases and 2 bases, with 3 bases remaining between them. The CDR3 spans 11 residues. The germline gives CDR1 SQVTM, CDR2 ANQGSEA. The DNA of the CDR3 is TGCAGCGTTGAGGACACAGATACGCAGTATTTT. As protein: CSVEDTDTQYF.

Of note for this clone: Additional DNA sequences in this sample encode the identical CDR3. The V and J genes are TRBV10-1 and TRBJ2-7; no clear D. Germline-derived CDR1 and CDR2 are WNHNN and SYGVQD (reference sequence). This CDR3 is built from 13 residues. Deletions cut 0 bases from V and 4 bases from J, with 7 bases between. The CDR3 here is CASSESGRYEQYF. The CDR3, as DNA: TGCGCCAGCAGTGAGTCGGGTCGTTACGAGCAGTACTTC.

The chain recombines TRBV7-2 with TRBJ2-7; 7 bases fit TRBD2. Germline lookup yields CDR1 SGHTA and CDR2 FQGNSA. After removal of 5 bases from V and 1 base from J, the junction contained 8 bases not matched to a gene. The CDR3 extends over 15 amino acids. CDR3 DNA sequence: TGTGCCAGCAGCCTGGCTGCGGGAGTGTCCTACGAGCAGTACTTC. It specifies CASSLAAGVSYEQYF.

This CDR3 reads CASSFYGRGQPPWGTQYF. The DNA of the CDR3 is TGTGCCAGCAGCTTTTACGGCCGCGGGCAGCCTCCCTGGGGGACCCAGTACTTC. The chain carries TRBV5-8 and TRBJ2-5; a possible D gene is TRBD2 (5 bases). Germline V lookup: CDR1 SGHTS, CDR2 YDEGEE. This CDR3 comprises 18 residues. V was cut by 2 bases and J by 7 bases, with 27 bases left in between.

The V gene is TRBV6-6, the J gene TRBJ2-7; 7 bases are a match to TRBD1. Germline CDR1 reads MNHNY; CDR2 reads SVGAGI (reference sequence). V lost 5 bases to trimming and J lost 2 bases; unmatched junction nucleotides: 9. There are 15 residues in the CDR3. CDR3 amino acids: CASSPSGQATYEQYF. The CDR3 bases are TGTGCCAGCAGTCCCTCTGGACAGGCAACCTACGAGCAGTACTTC.